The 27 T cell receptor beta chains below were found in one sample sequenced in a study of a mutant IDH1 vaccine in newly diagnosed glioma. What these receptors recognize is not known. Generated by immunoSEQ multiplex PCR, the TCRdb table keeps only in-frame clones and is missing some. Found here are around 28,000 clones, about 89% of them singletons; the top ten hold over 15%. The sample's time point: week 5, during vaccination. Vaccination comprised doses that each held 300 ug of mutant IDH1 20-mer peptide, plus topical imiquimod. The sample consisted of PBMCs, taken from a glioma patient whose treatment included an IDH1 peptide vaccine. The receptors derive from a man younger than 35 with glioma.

The CDR3 loop is CASSTRTGGTGELFF. CDR3 nucleotide sequence: TGTGCCAGCAGCACCCGGACAGGGGGAACCGGGGAGCTGTTTTTT. This chain joins TRBV7-9 and TRBJ2-2; 10 positions agree with TRBD1. The length of the CDR3 is 15 residues. Germline V CDR1 and CDR2: SEHNR, FQNEAQ (reference sequence). V lost 5 bases to trimming and J lost 5 bases; unmatched junction nucleotides: 5.

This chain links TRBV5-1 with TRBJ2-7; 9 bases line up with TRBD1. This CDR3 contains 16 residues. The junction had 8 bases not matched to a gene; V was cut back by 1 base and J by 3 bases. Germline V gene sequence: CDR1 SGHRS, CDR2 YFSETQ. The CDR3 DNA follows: TGCGCCAGCAGCTTGAAGGCCGGGACAGGGTTCTACGAGCAGTACTTC. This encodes CASSLKAGTGFYEQYF.

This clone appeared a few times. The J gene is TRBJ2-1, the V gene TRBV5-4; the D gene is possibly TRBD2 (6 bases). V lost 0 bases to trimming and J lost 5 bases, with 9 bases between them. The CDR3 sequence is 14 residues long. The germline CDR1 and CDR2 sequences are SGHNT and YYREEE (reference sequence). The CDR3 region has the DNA TGTGCCAGCAGCTTGGAGGCGGGGAACAATGAGCAGTTCTTC. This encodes CASSLEAGNNEQFF.

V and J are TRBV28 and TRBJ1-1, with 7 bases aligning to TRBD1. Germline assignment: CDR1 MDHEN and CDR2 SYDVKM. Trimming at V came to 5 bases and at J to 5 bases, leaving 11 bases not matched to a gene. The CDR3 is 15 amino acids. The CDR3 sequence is CASSLTARGDTEAFF. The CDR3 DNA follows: TGTGCCAGCAGTCTAACGGCCAGGGGGGATACTGAAGCTTTCTTT.

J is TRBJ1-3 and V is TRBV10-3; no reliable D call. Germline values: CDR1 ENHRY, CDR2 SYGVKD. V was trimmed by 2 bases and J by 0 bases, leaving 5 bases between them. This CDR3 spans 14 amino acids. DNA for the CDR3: TGTGCCATCAGTGAGAAAAGCTCTGGAAACACCATATATTTT. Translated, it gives CAISEKSSGNTIYF.

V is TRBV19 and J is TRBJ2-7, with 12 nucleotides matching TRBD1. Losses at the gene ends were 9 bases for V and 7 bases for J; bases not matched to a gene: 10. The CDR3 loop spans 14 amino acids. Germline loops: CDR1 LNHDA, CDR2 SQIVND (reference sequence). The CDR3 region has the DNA TGTGCCAGCGCCCCGGGACAGGGGGCTTGGGAGCAGTACTTC. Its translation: CASAPGQGAWEQYF.

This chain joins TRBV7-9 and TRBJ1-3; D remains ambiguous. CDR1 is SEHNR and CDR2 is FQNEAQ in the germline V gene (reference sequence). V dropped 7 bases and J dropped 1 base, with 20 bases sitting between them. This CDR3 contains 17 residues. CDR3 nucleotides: TGTGCCAGCAAGTCAATAGAGGGCCTTGGGTCTGGAAACACCATATATTTT. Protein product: CASKSIEGLGSGNTIYF.

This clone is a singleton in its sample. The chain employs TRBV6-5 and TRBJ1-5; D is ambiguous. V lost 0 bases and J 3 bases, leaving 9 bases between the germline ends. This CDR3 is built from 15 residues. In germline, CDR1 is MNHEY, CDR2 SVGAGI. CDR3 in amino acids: CASSYSGEVNQPQHF. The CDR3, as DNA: TGTGCCAGCAGTTACTCCGGCGAAGTCAATCAGCCCCAGCATTTT.

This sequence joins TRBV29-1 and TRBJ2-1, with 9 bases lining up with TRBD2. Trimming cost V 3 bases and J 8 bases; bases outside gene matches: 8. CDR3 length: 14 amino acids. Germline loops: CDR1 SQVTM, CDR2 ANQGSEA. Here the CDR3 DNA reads TGCAGCGTTGACTACCTTAGCGGGAGAGATGAGCAGTTCTTC. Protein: CSVDYLSGRDEQFF.

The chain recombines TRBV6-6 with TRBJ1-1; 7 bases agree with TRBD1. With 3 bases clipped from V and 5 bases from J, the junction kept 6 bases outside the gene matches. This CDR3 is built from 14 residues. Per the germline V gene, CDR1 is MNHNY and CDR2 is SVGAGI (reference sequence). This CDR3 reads CASSYSYRGTEAFF. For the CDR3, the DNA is TGTGCCAGCAGTTATAGTTACAGGGGTACTGAAGCTTTCTTT.

This CDR3 is CSAHTVGPGVGGYTF. DNA for the CDR3: TGCAGCGCGCATACAGTAGGGCCCGGGGTAGGAGGCTACACCTTC. The V call is TRBV29-1, the J call TRBJ1-2; D is unclear. V lost 7 bases and J lost 8, with 26 bases in between. Looked up from germline, CDR1 is SQVTM and CDR2 is ANQGSEA. This CDR3 has 15 amino acids.

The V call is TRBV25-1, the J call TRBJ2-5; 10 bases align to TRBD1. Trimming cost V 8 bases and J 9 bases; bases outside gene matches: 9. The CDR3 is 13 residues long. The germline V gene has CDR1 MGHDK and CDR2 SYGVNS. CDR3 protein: CASGRQGAWSQYF. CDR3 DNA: TGTGCCAGCGGGAGACAGGGGGCTTGGTCCCAGTACTTC.

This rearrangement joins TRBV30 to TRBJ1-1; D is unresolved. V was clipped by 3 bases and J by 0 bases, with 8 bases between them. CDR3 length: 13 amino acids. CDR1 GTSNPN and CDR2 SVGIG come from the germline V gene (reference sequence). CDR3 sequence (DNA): TGTGCCTGGAGGGGGTGGGTGAACACTGAAGCTTTCTTT. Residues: CAWRGWVNTEAFF.

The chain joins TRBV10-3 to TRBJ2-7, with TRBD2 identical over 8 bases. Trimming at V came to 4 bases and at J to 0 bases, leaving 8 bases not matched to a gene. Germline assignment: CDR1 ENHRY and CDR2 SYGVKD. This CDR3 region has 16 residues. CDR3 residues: CAISVEGLGTSYEQYF. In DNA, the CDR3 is TGTGCCATCAGTGTTGAGGGACTAGGCACCTCCTACGAGCAGTACTTC.

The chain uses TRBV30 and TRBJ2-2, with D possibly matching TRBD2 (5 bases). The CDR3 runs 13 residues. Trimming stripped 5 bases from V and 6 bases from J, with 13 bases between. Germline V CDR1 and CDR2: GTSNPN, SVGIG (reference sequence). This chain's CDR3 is CAWAGLNAGELFF. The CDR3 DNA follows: TGTGCCTGGGCTGGACTCAACGCCGGGGAGCTGTTTTTT.

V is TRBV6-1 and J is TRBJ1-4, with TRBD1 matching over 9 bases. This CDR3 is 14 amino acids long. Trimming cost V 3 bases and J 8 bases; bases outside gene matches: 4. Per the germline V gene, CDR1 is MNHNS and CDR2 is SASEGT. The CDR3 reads CASSEGQGGEKLFF. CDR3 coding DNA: TGTGCCAGCAGTGAGGGACAGGGCGGCGAAAAACTGTTTTTT.

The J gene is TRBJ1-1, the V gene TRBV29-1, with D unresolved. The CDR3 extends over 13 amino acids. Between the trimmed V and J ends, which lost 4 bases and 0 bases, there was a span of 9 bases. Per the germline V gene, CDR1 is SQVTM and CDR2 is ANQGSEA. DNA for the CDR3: TGCAGCGTTGGGGGTCTGTTGAACACTGAAGCTTTCTTT. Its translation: CSVGGLLNTEAFF.

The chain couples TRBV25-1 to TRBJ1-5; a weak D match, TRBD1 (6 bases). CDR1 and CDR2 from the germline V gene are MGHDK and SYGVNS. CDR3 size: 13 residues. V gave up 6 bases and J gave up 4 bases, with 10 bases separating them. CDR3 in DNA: TGTGCCAGCAGCGCGGGGGCGAATCAGCCCCAGCATTTT. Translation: CASSAGANQPQHF.

This chain's CDR3 is CASSRGARETQYF. The CDR3 nucleotides read TGTGCCAGCAGTCGGGGGGCTCGGGAGACCCAGTACTTC. The V and J genes are TRBV14 and TRBJ2-5, with D possibly matching TRBD2 (7 bases). Per germline, CDR1 SGHDN and CDR2 FVKESK. There are 13 residues in the CDR3. V dropped 6 bases and J dropped 5 bases, with 13 bases sitting between them.

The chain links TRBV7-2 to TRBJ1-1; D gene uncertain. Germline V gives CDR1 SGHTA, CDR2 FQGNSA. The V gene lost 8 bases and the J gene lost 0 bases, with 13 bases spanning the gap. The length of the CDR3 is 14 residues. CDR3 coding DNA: TGTGCCAGCTACGTTTCCGGCTTGAACACTGAAGCTTTCTTT. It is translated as CASYVSGLNTEAFF.

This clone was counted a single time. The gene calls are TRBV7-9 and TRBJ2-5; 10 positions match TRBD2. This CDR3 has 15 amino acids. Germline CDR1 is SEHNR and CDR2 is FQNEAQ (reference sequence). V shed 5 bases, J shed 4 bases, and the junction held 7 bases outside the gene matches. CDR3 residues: CASSPGVAGGETQYF. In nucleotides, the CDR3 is TGTGCCAGCAGCCCCGGGGTAGCGGGAGGAGAGACCCAGTACTTC.

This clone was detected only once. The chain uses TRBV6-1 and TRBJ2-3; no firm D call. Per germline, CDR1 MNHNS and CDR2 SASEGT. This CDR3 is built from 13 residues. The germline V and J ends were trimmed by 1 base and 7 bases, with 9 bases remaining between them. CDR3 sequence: CASSEGQRNTQYF. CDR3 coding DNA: TGTGCCAGCAGTGAAGGTCAGCGAAATACGCAGTATTTT.

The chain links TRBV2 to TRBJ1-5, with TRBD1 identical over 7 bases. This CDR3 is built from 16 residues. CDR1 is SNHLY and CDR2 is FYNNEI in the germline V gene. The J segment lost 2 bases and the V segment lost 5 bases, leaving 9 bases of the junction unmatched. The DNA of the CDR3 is TGTGCCAGCAGTTCCAGACAGGGCTTGGGCAATCAGCCCCAGCATTTT. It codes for CASSSRQGLGNQPQHF.

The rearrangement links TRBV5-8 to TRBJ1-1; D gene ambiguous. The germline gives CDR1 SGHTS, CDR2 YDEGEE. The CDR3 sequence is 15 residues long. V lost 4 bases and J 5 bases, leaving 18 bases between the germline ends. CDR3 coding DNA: TGTGCCAGCAGCCCCGAACGAGCACTCGGAACTGAAGCTTTCTTT. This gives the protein CASSPERALGTEAFF.

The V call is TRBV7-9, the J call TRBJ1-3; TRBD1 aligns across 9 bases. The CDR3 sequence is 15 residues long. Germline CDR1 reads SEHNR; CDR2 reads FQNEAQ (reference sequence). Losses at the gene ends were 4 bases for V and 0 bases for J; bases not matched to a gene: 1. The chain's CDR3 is CASSWDRDSGNTIYF. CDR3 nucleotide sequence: TGTGCCAGCAGCTGGGACAGGGACTCTGGAAACACCATATATTTT.

CDR3 protein: CASSYRGSGRAVQFF. CDR3 DNA: TGTGCCAGCAGTTATAGGGGAAGCGGGAGGGCGGTGCAGTTCTTC. This chain uses TRBV6-5 with TRBJ2-1; 10 nucleotides align to TRBD2. V was clipped by 3 bases and J by 12 bases; unmatched bases: 11. The CDR3 is 15 residues long. Germline CDR1 and CDR2: MNHEY and SVGAGI.

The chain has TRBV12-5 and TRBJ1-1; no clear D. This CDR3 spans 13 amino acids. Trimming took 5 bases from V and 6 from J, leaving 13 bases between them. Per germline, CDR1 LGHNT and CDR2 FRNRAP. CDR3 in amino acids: CASGLSVGSEAFF. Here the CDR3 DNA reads TGTGCTAGTGGTCTATCGGTAGGCTCTGAAGCTTTCTTT.